These T cell receptor beta chains were read from a single sample in a study of blood T cell repertoires in COVID-19. Profiling relied on immunoSEQ multiplex PCR, and the TCRdb table lists in-frame clones only, not all of them. The repertoire consists of hundreds of thousands of clones, with over 75% occurring once and the leading ten covering about 1.5%. Specimen: PBMCs or T cells enriched from blood (not recorded which). The receptors originated from a woman aged 18-30 years who had been exposed to COVID-19. The conserved cysteine and the conserved F or W are not part of the CDR3 here. Fields, in order: V gene, J gene, CDR3 length, CDR3 protein.

v_gene: TRBV28; j_gene: TRBJ2-3; len: 10; CDR3aa: ASLGNTDTQY
v_gene: TRBV5-6; j_gene: TRBJ2-7; len: 10; CDR3aa: ASRQQDYEQY
v_gene: TRBV28; j_gene: TRBJ1-5; len: 14; CDR3aa: ASSLWGGVSNQPQH
v_gene: TRBV4-1; j_gene: TRBJ2-7; len: 15; CDR3aa: ASSQGVLRTSGHEQY
v_gene: TRBV14; j_gene: TRBJ1-2; len: 13; CDR3aa: ASSQVYGTAYGYT
v_gene: TRBV4-1; j_gene: TRBJ2-1; len: 14; CDR3aa: ASSQENSRPYNEQF
v_gene: TRBV10-1; j_gene: TRBJ1-6; len: 12; CDR3aa: ASSDHRVNSPLH
v_gene: TRBV19; j_gene: TRBJ2-1; len: 14; CDR3aa: ASSIDRAENYNEQF
v_gene: TRBV4-2; j_gene: TRBJ2-3; len: 11; CDR3aa: ASRPGVGDTQY
v_gene: TRBV11-2; j_gene: TRBJ2-5; len: 12; CDR3aa: ASSFPTGRETQY
v_gene: TRBV11-1; j_gene: TRBJ2-3; len: 14; CDR3aa: ASSLVVRLFTDTQY
v_gene: TRBV15; j_gene: TRBJ2-3; len: 14; CDR3aa: ATSPYAGDKPDTQY
v_gene: TRBV11-3; j_gene: TRBJ2-1; len: 13; CDR3aa: ASSGGQGPYNEQF
v_gene: TRBV28; j_gene: TRBJ1-3; len: 14; CDR3aa: ASSLPDSISGNTIY
v_gene: TRBV5-1; j_gene: TRBJ1-6; len: 13; CDR3aa: ASSHGYGDNSPLH
v_gene: TRBV7-9; j_gene: TRBJ2-3; len: 14; CDR3aa: ASSLALTGGLDTQY
v_gene: TRBV6-5; j_gene: TRBJ1-1; len: 13; CDR3aa: ASRTGDSSLTEAF
v_gene: TRBV21-1; j_gene: TRBJ1-3; len: 11; CDR3aa: ASFSGPGNTIY
v_gene: TRBV5-4; j_gene: TRBJ2-1; len: 15; CDR3aa: ASSQATGGNSYNEQF
v_gene: TRBV5-1; j_gene: TRBJ2-7; len: 12; CDR3aa: ASSLEGVPYEQY
v_gene: TRBV4-1; j_gene: TRBJ2-3; len: 13; CDR3aa: ASSHLAGETDTQY
v_gene: TRBV4-2; j_gene: TRBJ2-7; len: 13; CDR3aa: ASSQDLTGNYEQY
v_gene: TRBV2; j_gene: TRBJ2-7; len: 13; CDR3aa: ASSDERGSSYEQY
v_gene: TRBV28; j_gene: TRBJ2-2; len: 13; CDR3aa: ASSPASDGGGELF
v_gene: TRBV5-4; j_gene: TRBJ1-2; len: 13; CDR3aa: ASSSQGRANYGYT
v_gene: TRBV19; j_gene: TRBJ1-2; len: 11; CDR3aa: ASSIGTIYGYT
v_gene: TRBV28; j_gene: TRBJ2-7; len: 13; CDR3aa: ASSRPPTGAYEQY
v_gene: TRBV15; j_gene: TRBJ2-7; len: 13; CDR3aa: ATSRVGLAVGEQY
v_gene: TRBV18; j_gene: TRBJ2-2; len: 13; CDR3aa: ASSQGATGTGELF
v_gene: TRBV11-1; j_gene: TRBJ2-5; len: 13; CDR3aa: ASSPDRGGIETQY
v_gene: TRBV28; j_gene: TRBJ2-4; len: 14; CDR3aa: ASSRLRDGGKNIQY
v_gene: TRBV27; j_gene: TRBJ1-5; len: 11; CDR3aa: ASSFRENQPQH
v_gene: TRBV27; j_gene: TRBJ2-3; len: 17; CDR3aa: ASSFWGPSAGASTDTQY
v_gene: TRBV7-2; j_gene: TRBJ2-5; len: 11; CDR3aa: ASSFNRGETQY
v_gene: TRBV7-2; j_gene: TRBJ1-2; len: 13; CDR3aa: ASSSPGQGAFGYT
v_gene: TRBV12-5; j_gene: TRBJ1-2; len: 12; CDR3aa: ASGPGTANYGYT
v_gene: TRBV5-4; j_gene: TRBJ1-1; len: 11; CDR3aa: ASSAFDRGEAF
v_gene: TRBV19; j_gene: TRBJ2-7; len: 11; CDR3aa: ASSIAGYYEQY
v_gene: TRBV12-3/TRBV12-4; j_gene: TRBJ1-4; len: 11; CDR3aa: ASSLVTGGKLF
v_gene: TRBV6-5; j_gene: TRBJ2-2; len: 14; CDR3aa: ASSYTSGSNTGELF
v_gene: TRBV19; j_gene: TRBJ2-7; len: 14; CDR3aa: ASSIGQDRGFYEQY
v_gene: TRBV28; j_gene: TRBJ2-5; len: 15; CDR3aa: ASSPPSTSGDQETQY
v_gene: TRBV6-5; j_gene: TRBJ1-1; len: 13; CDR3aa: ASSYEVKGGTEAF
v_gene: TRBV9; j_gene: TRBJ1-2; len: 12; CDR3aa: ASSVGGTNYGYT
v_gene: TRBV12-3/TRBV12-4; j_gene: TRBJ1-3; len: 10; CDR3aa: ASSFRLNTIY
v_gene: TRBV28; j_gene: TRBJ2-6; len: 16; CDR3aa: ASSGSWGQLAGANVLT
v_gene: TRBV5-5; j_gene: TRBJ1-1; len: 12; CDR3aa: ASSAWAMNTEAF
v_gene: TRBV18; j_gene: TRBJ1-5; len: 11; CDR3aa: ASASGVNQPQH
v_gene: TRBV4-1; j_gene: TRBJ1-2; len: 12; CDR3aa: ASSHQGFGYGYT
v_gene: TRBV19; j_gene: TRBJ2-2; len: 16; CDR3aa: ASSILGAMSANTGELF
v_gene: TRBV19; j_gene: TRBJ1-5; len: 12; CDR3aa: ASSRGRGNQPQH